This record concerns one TCR beta chain sequence. No antigen is known for it. The CDR3 runs 15 residues. Germline CDR1 is GTSNPN and CDR2 is SVGIG (reference sequence). V was pared by 4 bases and J by 4 bases, with 20 bases between. The TCR beta library used iRepertoire HTBI primers with Arm-PCR amplification of CDR3. MiXCR was run by TCRdb on the multiplex PCR reads, yielding one entry per CDR3 protein. The sample yields approximately 400,000 distinct CDR3 sequences, about 25% seen once. The entry originates in a study of regulatory T cells in long-lasting Graves disease. Time point here: persistent/refractory GD, antithyroid drugs over 5 years with positive TRAb. PBMCs were the source of the RNA used for TCR sequencing. Graves' disease was diagnosed by American Thyroid Association guidelines. General observations from the study: Tissue studied was limited to peripheral blood, excluding thyroid tissue.

The chain combines TRBV30 with TRBJ2-7; D could derive from TRBD1 or TRBD2 (5 bases each). This clonotype originated in a female donor with Graves disease. The source was peripheral blood mononuclear cells (PBMCs), collected when the disease was refractory, from a patient treated with antithyroid drugs. CDR3 in amino acids: CAWTYRGDRRYEQYF. CDR3 DNA sequence: TGTGCCTGGACCTATAGGGGAGACAGACGGTACGAGCAGTACTTC. The full variable domain, completed using reference TRBV30 and TRBJ2-7, is SQTIHQWPATLVQPVGSPLSLECTVEGTSNPNLYWYRQAAGRGLQLLFYSVGIGQISSEVPQNLSASRPQDRQFILSSKKLLLSDSGFYLCAWTYRGDRRYEQYFGPGTRLTVT.